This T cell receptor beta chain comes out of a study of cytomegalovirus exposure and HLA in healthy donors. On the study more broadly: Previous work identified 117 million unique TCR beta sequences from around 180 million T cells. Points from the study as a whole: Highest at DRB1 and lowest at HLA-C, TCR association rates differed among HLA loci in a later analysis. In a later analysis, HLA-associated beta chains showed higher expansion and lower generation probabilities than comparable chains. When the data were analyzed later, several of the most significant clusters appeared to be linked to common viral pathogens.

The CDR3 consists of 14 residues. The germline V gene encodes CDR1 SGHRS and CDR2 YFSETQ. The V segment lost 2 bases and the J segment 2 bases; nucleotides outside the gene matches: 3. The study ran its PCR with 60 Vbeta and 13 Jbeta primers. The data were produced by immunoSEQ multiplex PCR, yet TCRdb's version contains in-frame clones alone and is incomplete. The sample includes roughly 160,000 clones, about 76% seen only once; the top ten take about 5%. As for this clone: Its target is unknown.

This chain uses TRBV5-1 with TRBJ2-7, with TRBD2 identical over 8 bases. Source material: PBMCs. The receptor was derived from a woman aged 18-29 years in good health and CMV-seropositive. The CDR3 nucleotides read TGCGCCAGCAGCTTTTCGGGGGGGGCCTACGAGCAGTACTTC. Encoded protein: CASSFSGGAYEQYF.